This is a list of T cell receptor beta chains from one sample in a study of cytomegalovirus exposure and HLA in healthy donors. Measured with immunoSEQ multiplex PCR; TCRdb has only the in-frame clones, and not every one. The sample has over 130,000 clones, 80% seen once; the top ten hold 2% to 3%. Sequenced sample: PBMCs. These TCRs come from a man aged 45 to 65 in good health and CMV-seronegative. Both conserved end residues are part of each CDR3. A D gene is named only where the DNA matches it firmly. Rows give clone size only sometimes, using once, few, many, or a class for an expanded clone.

size	D	V	J	DNA	CDR3
.	TRBD1	TRBV30	TRBJ1-2	TGTGCCTGGAGTTTCCCGGACAGGGAATATAGCTATGGCTACACCTTC	CAWSFPDREYSYGYTF
.	.	TRBV5-1	TRBJ2-1	TGCGCCAGCAGCTTGGGGGCTAGCCCCCCGGAGCAGTTCTTC	CASSLGASPPEQFF
few	.	TRBV10-3	TRBJ2-7	TGTGCCATCAGTGATGGCACCACCTACGAGCAGTACTTC	CAISDGTTYEQYF
.	.	TRBV29-1	TRBJ2-3	TGCAGCGTTTCTGGAGGGACCACGTTGGTAGGTACGCAGTATTTT	CSVSGGTTLVGTQYF
.	.	TRBV10-3	TRBJ2-7	TGTGCCATCAGTCTGGTAGACTGGGAGCAGTACTTC	CAISLVDWEQYF
few	.	TRBV27	TRBJ1-1	TGTGCCAGCAGACTACAGGGTTCCACTGAAGCTTTCTTT	CASRLQGSTEAFF
once	TRBD2	TRBV5-1	TRBJ2-1	TGCGCCAGCAGCTTAAGGACTAGCGGGAGGGCCCAGGTAAATGAGCAGTTCTTC	CASSLRTSGRAQVNEQFF
.	.	TRBV10-2	TRBJ1-2	TGCGCCAGCGCCCGGGGTGGGTTAGACTATGGCTACACCTTC	CASARGGLDYGYTF
few	.	TRBV28	TRBJ1-1	TGTGCCAGCCACCAGGGCTTGCCCCATCGGACTGAAGCTTTCTTT	CASHQGLPHRTEAFF
.	.	TRBV9	TRBJ2-5	TGTGCCAGCAGCGTAGTGGGAGAAGAGACCCAGTACTTC	CASSVVGEETQYF
once	.	TRBV19	TRBJ2-5	TGTGCCAGTAGTACGAGGACAGAAGAGACCCAGTACTTC	CASSTRTEETQYF
.	.	TRBV14	TRBJ1-3	TGTGCCAGCAGCCAAGAACACAGGATATCTGGAAACACCATATATTTT	CASSQEHRISGNTIYF
few	TRBD1	TRBV19	TRBJ2-7	TGTGCCAGTAGTTTTACGGACAGGGGGTCCTACGAGCAGTACTTC	CASSFTDRGSYEQYF
.	.	TRBV27	TRBJ2-1	TGTGCCATCTACAGGGAGGGGGAATACAATGAGCAGTTCTTC	CAIYREGEYNEQFF
.	TRBD1	TRBV6-1	TRBJ1-4	TGTGCCAGCAGTGAACGGGGGACAGGGGTCGCCCGGAATGAAAAACTGTTTTTT	CASSERGTGVARNEKLFF
.	TRBD2	TRBV9	TRBJ2-7	TGTGCCAGCAGCGTAGGGCAAGCGGGGGGCTACGAGCAGTACTTC	CASSVGQAGGYEQYF
.	TRBD2	TRBV2	TRBJ2-3	TGTGCCAGCAGTGTCCTAGCGGGGCCCGTCACAGATACGCAGTATTTT	CASSVLAGPVTDTQYF
few	.	TRBV11-2	TRBJ1-1	TGTGCCAGCAGCTTACCTGGGGCCACTGAAGCTTTCTTT	CASSLPGATEAFF
.	TRBD1	TRBV2	TRBJ2-4	TGTGCCAGCAGTGATAAAGGGGGCGTAGGCATTCAGTACTTC	CASSDKGGVGIQYF
.	.	TRBV29-1	TRBJ1-2	TGCAGCGTTGAGGGGGCCAGCGGAGGCTACACCTTC	CSVEGASGGYTF